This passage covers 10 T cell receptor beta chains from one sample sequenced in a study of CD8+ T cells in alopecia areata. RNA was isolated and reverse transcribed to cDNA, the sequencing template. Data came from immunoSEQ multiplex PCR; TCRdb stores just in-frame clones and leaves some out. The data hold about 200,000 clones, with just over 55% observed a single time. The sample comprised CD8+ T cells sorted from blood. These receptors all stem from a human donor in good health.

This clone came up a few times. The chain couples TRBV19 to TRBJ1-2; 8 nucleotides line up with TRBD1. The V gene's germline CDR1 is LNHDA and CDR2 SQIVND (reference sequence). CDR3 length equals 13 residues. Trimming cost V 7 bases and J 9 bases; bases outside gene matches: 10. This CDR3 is CASNFQGAGSYTF. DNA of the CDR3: TGTGCCAGTAACTTCCAGGGGGCCGGGAGCTACACCTTC.

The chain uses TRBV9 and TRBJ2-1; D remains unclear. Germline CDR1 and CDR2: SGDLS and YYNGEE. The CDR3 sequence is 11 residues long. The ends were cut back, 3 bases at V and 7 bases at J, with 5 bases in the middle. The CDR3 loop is CASSEDNEQFF. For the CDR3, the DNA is TGTGCCAGCAGCGAGGATAATGAGCAGTTCTTC.

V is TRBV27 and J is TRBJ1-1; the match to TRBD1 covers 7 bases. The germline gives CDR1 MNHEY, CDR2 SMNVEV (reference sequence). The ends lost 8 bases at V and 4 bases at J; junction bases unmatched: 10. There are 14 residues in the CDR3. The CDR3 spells CASGPKGAGTEAFF. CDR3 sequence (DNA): TGTGCCAGCGGCCCTAAGGGGGCGGGCACTGAAGCTTTCTTT.

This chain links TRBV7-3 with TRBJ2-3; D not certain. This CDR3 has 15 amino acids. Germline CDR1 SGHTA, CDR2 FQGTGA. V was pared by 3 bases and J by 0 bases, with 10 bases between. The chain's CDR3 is CASSFLGSSTDTQYF. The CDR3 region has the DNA TGTGCCAGCAGCTTTCTGGGATCCAGCACAGATACGCAGTATTTT.

The CDR3 region is CASGINDNEQFF. In nucleotides, the CDR3 is TGTGCTAGTGGGATTAACGACAATGAGCAGTTCTTC. The J gene is TRBJ2-1, the V gene TRBV12-5; D is uncertain. There are 12 residues in the CDR3. Germline V lookup: CDR1 LGHNT, CDR2 FRNRAP. Trimming cost V 6 bases and J 5 bases, with 8 bases left between them.

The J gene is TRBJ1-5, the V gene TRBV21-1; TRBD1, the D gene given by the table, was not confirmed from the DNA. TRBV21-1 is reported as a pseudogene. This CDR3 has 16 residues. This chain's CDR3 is CASNISPGQGIMAQHF. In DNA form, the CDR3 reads TGTGCCAGCAACATATCACCGGGACAGGGGATCATGGCCCAGCATTTT.

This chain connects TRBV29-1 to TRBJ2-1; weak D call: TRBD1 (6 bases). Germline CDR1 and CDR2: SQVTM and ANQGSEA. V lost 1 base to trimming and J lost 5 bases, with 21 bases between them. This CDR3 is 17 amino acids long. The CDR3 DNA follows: TGCAGCGTTGAAGGGGGTAAACGGCGGGCAGGGGACAATGAGCAGTTCTTC. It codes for CSVEGGKRRAGDNEQFF.

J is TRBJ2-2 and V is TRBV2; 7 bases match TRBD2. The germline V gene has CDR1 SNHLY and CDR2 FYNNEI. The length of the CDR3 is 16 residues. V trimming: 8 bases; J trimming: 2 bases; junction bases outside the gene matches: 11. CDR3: CASGSQRDLNTGELFF. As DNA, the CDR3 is TGTGCCAGCGGGTCCCAGCGGGACCTCAACACCGGGGAGCTGTTTTTT.

This chain's CDR3 is CASSASPGTQETQYF. As DNA, the CDR3 is TGTGCCAGCAGCGCGTCACCGGGAACTCAAGAGACCCAGTACTTC. The gene calls are TRBV5-6 and TRBJ2-5; D is possibly TRBD2 (5 bases). CDR1 is SGHDT, CDR2 YYEEEE, per germline. Trimming removed 4 bases at V and 2 bases at J, with 15 bases between. The CDR3 extends over 15 amino acids.

CDR3 sequence reads: CASSSRWNEQFF. In nucleotides, the CDR3 is TGCGCCAGCAGCTCGCGGTGGAATGAGCAGTTCTTC. V and J are TRBV5-1 and TRBJ2-1; D call uncertain. Trimming took off 3 bases at V and 7 bases at J, with 8 bases between the two ends. This CDR3 has 12 residues. Per germline, CDR1 SGHRS and CDR2 YFSETQ.